The clone carrying this T cell receptor (beta chain) was picked up many times. Antigen: not known. This sample is part of a study of T cells in Graves' hyperthyroidism and ophthalmopathy. TCR beta CDR3 regions were amplified from RNA. During a first-round RT-PCR of the TCR CDR3, the HTBI primer set was used. MiXCR, run by TCRdb on the multiplex PCR reads, gives a single entry per CDR3 protein. The table shows fewer than 900,000 distinct CDR3 sequences, with roughly a sixth occurring only once. The study's findings and limits: Blood also contained most expanded thyroid clonotypes above 0.001.

The hyperthyroidism patients had all been newly diagnosed, and their disease duration was under 2 months. Their ages ranged from 18 to 65 years. Exclusion followed for patients with uncontrolled infection, other autoimmune disease, pregnancy or lactation. PBMCs were obtained from over 8.5 ml fresh peripheral blood. With 6 bases removed from V and 0 bases from J, the gap between germline ends came to 12 bases. CDR1 and CDR2 from the germline V gene are SNHLY and FYNNEI. The CDR3 runs 15 residues. Input material: blood. The sequence derives from a woman aged 45 to 65 with Graves' hyperthyroidism that later progressed to Graves' ophthalmopathy. The rearrangement joins TRBV2 to TRBJ1-5; possible D gene TRBD1, 6 bases. CDR3 nucleotides: TGTGCCAGCAGCCGGGCAGGGGATAGCAATCAGCCCCAGCATTTT. This encodes CASSRAGDSNQPQHF. Full variable domain (missing parts from reference TRBV2 and TRBJ1-5): EPEVTQTPSHQVTQMGQEVILRCVPISNHLYFYWYRQILGQKVEFLVSFYNNEISEKSEIFDDQFSVERPDGSNFTLKIRSTKLEDSAMYFCASSRAGDSNQPQHFGDGTRLSIL.